This entry lists 11 T cell receptor beta chains sequenced from one sample in a study of CD8+ T cells in alopecia areata. Extracted RNA was reverse transcribed into cDNA, the sequencing template. Clones were sequenced by immunoSEQ multiplex PCR, and TCRdb holds only the in-frame ones, with some missing. The data hold roughly 150,000 clones, with 55% to 65% observed a single time. What was sequenced was CD4+ T cells sorted from blood. These receptors came from a human donor in good health.

V usage is TRBV19 and J usage is TRBJ2-5; D not resolved. Germline assignment: CDR1 LNHDA and CDR2 SQIVND (reference sequence). The CDR3 spans 12 residues. Trimming took 7 bases from V and 0 from J, leaving 6 bases between them. Written as DNA, the CDR3 is TGTGCCAGTAAGGGATACCAAGAGACCCAGTACTTC. It translates to CASKGYQETQYF. Variable domain in full (rest from reference TRBV19 and TRBJ2-5): DGGITQSPKYLFRKEGQNVTLSCEQNLNHDAMYWYRQDPGQGLRLIYYSQIVNDFQKGDIAEGYSVSREKKESFPLTVTSAQKNPTAFYLCASKGYQETQYFGPGTRLLVL.

This clone occurred many times. The rearrangement links TRBV9 to TRBJ2-2, with 10 bases that match TRBD2. J was trimmed by 3 bases and V by 5 bases; bases with no gene match: 4. The CDR3 runs 15 residues. CDR1 and CDR2 (germline): SGDLS, YYNGEE. CDR3 in DNA: TGTGCCAGCAGGTCAGCGGGAGGGGACACCGGGGAGCTGTTTTTT. Translating it yields CASRSAGGDTGELFF.

This clone was seen a single time. This chain links TRBV29-1 with TRBJ2-5; possibly TRBD2 for D (5 bases). Germline V gene data show CDR1 as SQVTM and CDR2 as ANQGSEA. This CDR3 has 12 residues. Trimming stripped 4 bases from V and 2 bases from J, with 8 bases between. CDR3 in amino acids: CSVGLRQETQYF. The CDR3 bases are TGCAGCGTTGGACTACGGCAAGAGACCCAGTACTTC. Filled out from reference TRBV29-1 and TRBJ2-5, the complete variable domain reads SAVISQKPSRDICQRGTSLTIQCQVDSQVTMMFWYRQQPGQSLTLIATANQGSEATYESGFVIDKFPISRPNLTFSTLTVSNMSPEDSSIYLCSVGLRQETQYFGPGTRLLVL.

The chain joins TRBV2 to TRBJ2-2; 8 bases map to TRBD1. Germline V gene lookup returns CDR1 SNHLY and CDR2 FYNNEI. J was trimmed by 6 bases and V by 5 bases; bases with no gene match: 5. The length of the CDR3 is 14 residues. The CDR3 DNA is TGTGCCAGCAGTCGTCAGGGGGCGTCCGGGGAGCTGTTTTTT. As protein: CASSRQGASGELFF.

This clone was seen a single time. The chain recombines TRBV7-3 with TRBJ2-1, with TRBD2 matching 8 bases. This CDR3 has 15 amino acids. Germline CDR1 reads SGHTA; CDR2 reads FQGTGA. Trimming at V came to 5 bases and at J to 7 bases, leaving 10 bases not matched to a gene. CDR3 amino acids: CASSRSAGGGNEQFF. The DNA for the CDR3 is TGTGCCAGCAGCCGCTCGGCGGGAGGAGGTAATGAGCAGTTCTTC.

The chain combines TRBV7-2 with TRBJ2-5; no firm D call. Germline CDR1 is SGHTA and CDR2 is FQGNSA. The V end lost 6 bases, the J end lost 5 bases, and 16 bases lay between the germline ends. This CDR3 has 14 amino acids. The CDR3 protein is CASSFSWVGETQYF. For the CDR3, the DNA is TGTGCCAGCAGTTTTAGTTGGGTTGGGGAGACCCAGTACTTC.

V gene TRBV29-1 combines with J gene TRBJ2-7, with TRBD1 matching 10 bases. V shed 4 bases, J shed 6 bases, and the junction held 9 bases outside the gene matches. Per the germline V gene, CDR1 is SQVTM and CDR2 is ANQGSEA. This CDR3 contains 14 residues. CDR3 region: CSVAGRQGAAEQYF. CDR3 nucleotides: TGCAGCGTTGCGGGTCGACAGGGGGCTGCCGAGCAGTACTTC.

J is TRBJ2-2 and V is TRBV5-1, with D perhaps TRBD1 (5 bases). The CDR3 loop spans 15 amino acids. The germline gives CDR1 SGHRS, CDR2 YFSETQ. V was cut by 4 bases and J by 6 bases, with 16 bases left in between. The CDR3 region is CASSRSGIRAGELFF. The DNA for the CDR3 is TGCGCCAGCAGCCGGTCAGGGATCCGAGCCGGGGAGCTGTTTTTT.

CDR3 nucleotide sequence: TGCAGCGTTGAAAGGGGGACTATTCAGTACTTC. This sequence encodes CSVERGTIQYF. The chain has TRBV29-1 and TRBJ2-4; D could derive from TRBD1 or TRBD2 (6 bases each). The V end lost 2 bases, the J end lost 10 bases, and 9 bases lay between the germline ends. Looked up from germline, CDR1 is SQVTM and CDR2 is ANQGSEA. The CDR3 is 11 residues long.

This sequence joins TRBV29-1 and TRBJ2-3; no clear D gene. Trimming stripped 7 bases from V and 5 bases from J, with 10 bases between. Germline V gene lookup returns CDR1 SQVTM and CDR2 ANQGSEA. This CDR3 is 11 amino acids long. The chain's CDR3 is CSAQVGDTQYF. CDR3 DNA sequence: TGCAGCGCCCAGGTTGGAGATACGCAGTATTTT.

This sequence joins TRBV27 and TRBJ2-1; D not resolved. This CDR3 has 15 amino acids. Per germline, CDR1 MNHEY and CDR2 SMNVEV (reference sequence). The V end was cut by 3 bases, the J end by 0 bases, with 9 bases between. CDR3 sequence (DNA): TGTGCCAGCAGTTTTTGGGTCAGCTCCTACAATGAGCAGTTCTTC. Translation: CASSFWVSSYNEQFF.